This TCR beta chain was observed in a study of vaccination effects on CD4 cells after COVID-19. Profiled with immunoSEQ multiplex PCR; TCRdb holds only in-frame clones, not every one. The sample includes some 68,000 clones, about 80% of them seen just once. The germline V gene has CDR1 SGHVS and CDR2 FQNEAQ. The CDR3 extends over 15 amino acids. Trimming took 0 bases from V and 12 from J, leaving 18 bases between them. CD4+ T cells specific for antigen were expanded with viral peptide pools by the ViraFEST assay before sequencing. Subsequent to a culture period of around 10 days, CD4+ T cells were isolated. Vaccine recipients lacked prior SARS-CoV-2 infection and had negative nucleocapsid antibodies. Only a few counts were recorded for this clone. Antigen: not known.

Sequences were derived from CD4+ T cells from PBMCs cultured with SARS-CoV-2 spike peptides, sampled before COVID-19 vaccination. The chain employs TRBV7-8 and TRBJ2-1; possible D gene TRBD1, 6 bases. The sequence was collected from a human donor who received a COVID-19 vaccine. As DNA, the CDR3 is TGTGCCAGCAGCTTAGCAGGGATTGGGACAATGACGCAGTTCTTC. This gives the protein CASSLAGIGTMTQFF. The full variable domain, its missing parts supplied by reference TRBV7-8 and TRBJ2-1, is GAGVSQSPRYKVAKRGQDVALRCDPISGHVSLFWYQQALGQGPEFLTYFQNEAQLDKSGLPSDRFFAERPEGSVSTLKIQRTQQEDSAVYLCASSLAGIGTMTQFFGPGTRLTVL.